Shown below are 4 T cell receptor beta chains from a single sample sequenced in a study of blood T cell repertoires in COVID-19. Sequencing used immunoSEQ multiplex PCR; TCRdb keeps in-frame clones, though not all of them. The sample has over 350,000 clones; 88% are singletons. Sample: PBMCs or T cells enriched from blood (not recorded which). The receptors stem from a woman aged 18-30 years who had recovered from COVID-19.

The chain carries TRBV7-2 and TRBJ1-5; D perhaps matches TRBD1 (6 bases). Between the trimmed V and J ends, which lost 4 bases and 4 bases, there was a span of 11 bases. This CDR3 region has 14 residues. Germline V gene sequence: CDR1 SGHTA, CDR2 FQGNSA. CDR3: CASSSQGPNQPQHF. For the CDR3, the DNA is TGTGCCAGCAGCTCACAGGGACCAAATCAGCCCCAGCATTTT.

The rearrangement uses TRBV5-6 and TRBJ2-7; 10 positions agree with TRBD1. The CDR3 consists of 14 residues. With V trimmed by 2 bases and J by 7 bases, 6 bases remained unmatched. Per the germline V gene, CDR1 is SGHDT and CDR2 is YYEEEE. Written as DNA, the CDR3 is TGTGCCAGCAGCTTCGGGACAGGGGCTGATGAGCAGTACTTC. Its protein product is CASSFGTGADEQYF.

This chain connects TRBV21-1 to TRBJ2-7; the D call of TRBD2 is as the table states it, not checked on the DNA. TRBV21-1 is tagged as a pseudogene. CDR3 size: 14 residues. This chain's CDR3 is CASSNRVLSYEQYF. In DNA, the CDR3 is TGTGCCAGCAGCAACCGGGTCCTCTCCTACGAGCAGTACTTC.

The gene calls are TRBV6-5 and TRBJ1-6; maybe TRBD1 (6 bases). The V gene's germline CDR1 is MNHEY and CDR2 SVGAGI. V lost 5 bases, J lost 6 bases, and 17 bases lay in between. This CDR3 region has 16 residues. In DNA form, the CDR3 reads TGTGCCAGCAGTCACTATACGACAGGCGGTAATTCACCCCTCCACTTT. Amino acid sequence: CASSHYTTGGNSPLHF.